A single sample gave rise to the 25 T cell receptor beta chains below, sequenced in a study of human T cells and chemical hapten exposure. TCRdb recomputed calls from the RACE reads with MiXCR, one row per CDR3 protein. There are just over 70,000 distinct CDR3 sequences in the sample; around 10% occur only once, and roughly 1.5% lies in the top ten. Noted time point: patch test 3, about 24 weeks after DPC sensitization. Treatment given: therapeutic diphenylcyclopropenone sensitization with weekly scalp DPC. The material sequenced was whole blood, taken in connection with sensitization to the hapten diphenylcyclopropenone (DPC). Every receptor here comes from a woman aged 45-59 years with alopecia areata. Some clones in this sample may be carry-over from other donors' samples.

This clonotype was observed a few times. This sequence joins TRBV12-3 or TRBV12-4 and TRBJ2-5; TRBD2 might be the D (6 bases). The CDR3 sequence is 13 residues long. Trimming shortened V by 3 bases and J by 5 bases, and 10 bases separated the two germline ends. The CDR3 DNA reads as TGTGCCAGCAGTTTCTGGGGGAGGGAGACCCAGTACTTC. Its translation: CASSFWGRETQYF.

This clonotype was observed a few times. The CDR3 region is CSVAHGGGTADTQYF. The CDR3 nucleotides read TGCAGCGTTGCCCATGGCGGGGGTACCGCAGATACGCAGTATTTT. The gene calls are TRBV29-1 and TRBJ2-3, with 7 bases identical to TRBD2. CDR3 size: 15 residues. CDR1 and CDR2 (germline): SQVTM, ANQGSEA. The V gene end was trimmed by 4 bases and the J gene end by 4 bases; junction bases not matched to a gene: 11.

The CDR3 spells CASSWGLGNQPQHF. The CDR3 DNA sequence: TGTGCCAGCAGCTGGGGACTTGGCAATCAGCCCCAGCATTTT. The chain joins TRBV7-2 to TRBJ1-5, with a weak D call TRBD1 (5 bases). The V and J ends lost 4 bases and 2 bases respectively, with 9 bases between them. The CDR3 runs 14 residues. Germline V gene lookup returns CDR1 SGHTA and CDR2 FQGNSA.

This clonotype was detected ten times or more. The V gene is TRBV12-3 or TRBV12-4, the J gene TRBJ2-2; 9 bases agree with TRBD2. The ends lost 5 bases at V and 1 base at J; junction bases unmatched: 8. The CDR3 has 17 residues. CDR3 in amino acids: CASSQLAGALNTGELFF. In nucleotides, the CDR3 is TGTGCCAGCAGTCAATTAGCGGGAGCCTTGAACACCGGGGAGCTGTTTTTT.

This clonotype turned up a few times. The chain combines TRBV6-1 with TRBJ1-1; TRBD1 might be the D (5 bases). Germline values: CDR1 MNHNS, CDR2 SASEGT. The CDR3 sequence is 15 residues long. With 2 bases removed from V and 9 bases from J, the gap between germline ends came to 19 bases. The CDR3: CASSEKGYGYGQAFF. The DNA of the CDR3 is TGTGCCAGCAGTGAAAAGGGGTATGGGTATGGACAAGCTTTCTTT.

CDR3 nucleotides: TGTGCCAGCAGCTTAGCCGCCAGTGCTTACTCTGGGGCCAACGTCCTGACTTTC. It codes for CASSLAASAYSGANVLTF. The rearrangement links TRBV7-2 to TRBJ2-6; D gene ambiguous. The CDR3 is made up of 18 amino acids. Germline V CDR1 and CDR2: SGHTA, FQGNSA. The germline V and J ends were trimmed by 0 bases and 0 bases, with 12 bases remaining between them.

The sample holds a few counts of this clonotype. This chain links TRBV10-3 with TRBJ1-6; unclear D gene. The CDR3 totals 14 residues. The V end was cut by 3 bases, the J end by 5 bases, with 8 bases between. Germline V gives CDR1 ENHRY, CDR2 SYGVKD. The DNA of the CDR3 is TGTGCCATCAGTGACCCCGAACATAATTCACCCCTCCACTTT. It encodes CAISDPEHNSPLHF.

This clonotype was counted many times. The chain employs TRBV27 and TRBJ1-3, with 10 bases lining up with TRBD1. Per the germline V gene, CDR1 is MNHEY and CDR2 is SMNVEV (reference sequence). The ends lost 5 bases at V and 4 bases at J; junction bases unmatched: 8. This CDR3 has 16 residues. The CDR3 bases are TGTGCCAGCAGTCCCCGACAGGGGGCCAGAGGAAACACCATATATTTT. This encodes CASSPRQGARGNTIYF.

This clonotype came up a few times. This chain uses TRBV28 with TRBJ1-5, with D perhaps matching TRBD1 (5 bases). The germline V and J ends were trimmed by 5 bases and 5 bases, with 13 bases remaining between them. The CDR3 has 14 amino acids. Looked up from germline, CDR1 is MDHEN and CDR2 is SYDVKM. Here the CDR3 reads CASSDTGVYQPQHF. DNA for the CDR3: TGTGCCAGCAGTGATACGGGGGTTTATCAGCCCCAGCATTTT. Full variable domain (rest looked up from reference TRBV28 and TRBJ1-5): DVKVTQSSRYLVKRTGEKVFLECVQDMDHENMFWYRQDPGLGLRLIYFSYDVKMKEKGDIPEGYSVSREKKERFSLILESASTNQTSMYLCASSDTGVYQPQHFGDGTRLSIL.

This clonotype was recorded at least ten times. V is TRBV5-6 and J is TRBJ2-5; D ambiguous. V was trimmed by 1 base and J by 2 bases, leaving 9 bases between them. Germline lookup yields CDR1 SGHDT and CDR2 YYEEEE. CDR3 size: 14 residues. CDR3 DNA sequence: TGTGCCAGCAGCTTGTCGTCAGATCAAGAGACCCAGTACTTC. It codes for CASSLSSDQETQYF.

This clonotype was recorded a few times. This rearrangement joins TRBV6-1 to TRBJ2-2; D remains unclear. Germline V gene data show CDR1 as MNHNS and CDR2 as SASEGT. V lost 2 bases and J lost 4, with 14 bases in between. The CDR3 length is 16 residues. CDR3 DNA: TGTGCCAGCAGTGAAAATCGGCCAGTAGTCACCGGGGAGCTGTTTTTT. Translated: CASSENRPVVTGELFF.

V usage is TRBV4-1 and J usage is TRBJ2-7; the match to TRBD2 covers 16 bases. Germline V gives CDR1 MGHRA, CDR2 YSYEKL. After removal of 4 bases from V and 4 bases from J, the junction contained 7 bases not matched to a gene. This CDR3 is built from 17 residues. CDR3 sequence: CASSPGTSGRAGYEQYF. In DNA, the CDR3 is TGCGCCAGCAGCCCGGGGACTAGCGGGAGGGCCGGGTACGAGCAGTACTTC.

This clonotype was counted only a few times. J is TRBJ1-5 and V is TRBV28; D is undetermined. Trimming shortened V by 3 bases and J by 2 bases, and 8 bases separated the two germline ends. The length of the CDR3 is 14 residues. Germline-derived CDR1 and CDR2 are MDHEN and SYDVKM. The CDR3 DNA is TGTGCCAGCAGTTTCCATGGTGGCAATCAGCCCCAGCATTTT. It encodes CASSFHGGNQPQHF.

The J gene is TRBJ2-1, the V gene TRBV11-3; TRBD2 is a possible D gene (6 bases). The V gene's germline CDR1 is SGHNT and CDR2 YENEEA. Between the trimmed V and J ends, which lost 5 bases and 7 bases, there was a span of 15 bases. The CDR3 runs 14 residues. The CDR3 reads CASSPGGVANEQFF. The CDR3 nucleotides read TGTGCCAGCAGCCCCGGGGGAGTAGCAAATGAGCAGTTCTTC.

The J gene is TRBJ2-7, the V gene TRBV28; D assignment may be TRBD1 or TRBD2 (5 bases each). The CDR3 covers 14 residues. Looked up from germline, CDR1 is MDHEN and CDR2 is SYDVKM. Trimming shortened V by 6 bases and J by 2 bases, and 14 bases separated the two germline ends. The CDR3: CASRTPGRPYEQYF. In nucleotides, the CDR3 is TGTGCCAGCAGAACTCCGGGACGCCCCTACGAGCAGTACTTC.

This chain joins TRBV28 and TRBJ2-7, with D perhaps matching TRBD2 (7 bases). The CDR3 is made up of 12 amino acids. The germline CDR1 and CDR2 sequences are MDHEN and SYDVKM. The V and J ends lost 6 bases and 4 bases respectively, with 10 bases between them. CDR3 sequence: CASRQGGYEQYF. CDR3 coding DNA: TGTGCCAGCAGACAGGGAGGGTACGAGCAGTACTTC.

This clonotype was seen a few times. The chain recombines TRBV7-9 with TRBJ2-7; D is uncertain. V was clipped by 5 bases and J by 1 base, with 15 bases between them. Germline lookup yields CDR1 SEHNR and CDR2 FQNEAQ (reference sequence). The CDR3 sequence is 15 residues long. DNA for the CDR3: TGTGCCAGCAGCCCGGACGATATTTCGTCCTACGAGCAGTACTTC. Protein: CASSPDDISSYEQYF.

At least ten counts were recorded for this clonotype. This chain connects TRBV7-2 to TRBJ2-1, with 11 bases identical to TRBD1. This CDR3 has 15 residues. J lost 6 bases, V lost 2 bases, and 3 bases had no gene match. CDR1 is SGHTA and CDR2 is FQGNSA in the germline V gene. This chain's CDR3 is CASSLQGTGGNEQFF. In DNA, the CDR3 is TGTGCCAGCAGCTTACAAGGGACAGGGGGCAATGAGCAGTTCTTC.

The chain recombines TRBV18 with TRBJ2-1; TRBD2 matches 10 bases. V shed 1 base and J 9 bases; nucleotides not matched to a gene: 9. The V gene's germline CDR1 is KGHSH and CDR2 LQKENI. The CDR3 contains 16 residues. The CDR3 DNA sequence: TGTGCCAGCTCACCACAAGCGGGGGGGCCCAGCGGTGAGCAGTTCTTC. This sequence encodes CASSPQAGGPSGEQFF.

This clonotype was counted at least ten times. This chain joins TRBV7-9 and TRBJ2-7; the D is unclear. CDR1 is SEHNR, CDR2 FQNEAQ, per germline (reference sequence). V lost 2 bases and J 3 bases, leaving 8 bases between the germline ends. The CDR3 extends over 13 amino acids. CDR3 protein: CASSLNTFYEQYF. The CDR3 region has the DNA TGTGCCAGCAGCTTAAACACGTTCTACGAGCAGTACTTC.

This clonotype was picked up a small number of times. The chain uses TRBV12-3 or TRBV12-4 and TRBJ1-5, with D maybe TRBD1 (5 bases). The V end was cut by 5 bases, the J end by 5 bases, with 10 bases between. CDR3 size: 13 residues. CDR3 sequence (DNA): TGTGCCAGCAGTACCAGGGAGGATCAGCCCCAGCATTTT. Translation gives CASSTREDQPQHF.

The sample holds many counts of this clonotype. The J gene is TRBJ2-5, the V gene TRBV3-1; D call uncertain. The length of the CDR3 is 15 residues. Germline V gene data show CDR1 as LGHDT and CDR2 as YNNKEL (reference sequence). The V end was cut by 0 bases, the J end by 2 bases, with 10 bases between. CDR3: CASSQDSRQQETQYF. DNA for the CDR3: TGTGCCAGCAGCCAAGACTCGCGCCAGCAAGAGACCCAGTACTTC.

The chain carries TRBV7-9 and TRBJ2-3; D may be TRBD1 (6 bases). The ends were cut back, 4 bases at V and 1 base at J, with 12 bases in the middle. CDR3 length equals 15 residues. Germline CDR1 SEHNR, CDR2 FQNEAQ (reference sequence). CDR3 DNA sequence: TGTGCCAGCAGCTCCAGGGGAAGTGGCACAGATACGCAGTATTTT. Translation: CASSSRGSGTDTQYF.

The J gene is TRBJ2-7, the V gene TRBV6-2 or TRBV6-3; 10 nucleotides match TRBD1. V was pared by 4 bases and J by 1 base, with 4 bases of the junction left unmatched. The CDR3 is made up of 15 amino acids. CDR1 is MNHEY and CDR2 is SVGEGT in the germline V gene. The CDR3 nucleotides are TGTGCCAGCAGTTCGGGACAGGGGTTGTCCTACGAGCAGTACTTC. Translating gives CASSSGQGLSYEQYF.

This clonotype was seen ten or more times. The CDR3, as DNA: TGTGCCAGCAGTTTACCGGGACAGGGGATGAGGGGCTACACCTTC. Translated: CASSLPGQGMRGYTF. This rearrangement joins TRBV28 to TRBJ1-2, with TRBD1 matching over 10 bases. The CDR3 spans 15 residues. Germline V gene data show CDR1 as MDHEN and CDR2 as SYDVKM. Losses at the gene ends were 2 bases for V and 8 bases for J; bases not matched to a gene: 8.